This T cell receptor (beta chain) appears in the sequencing data of a study of PD-L1 blockade in urothelial cancer. Assay used: immunoSEQ multiplex PCR; TCRdb lists only in-frame clones, some missing. Of about 95,000 clones listed, 90% were seen once; the top ten hold 1.6%. This CDR3 is built from 13 residues. V was clipped by 0 bases and J by 7 bases, with 10 bases between them. The germline CDR1 and CDR2 sequences are MGHRA and YSYEKL. The time point was: pretreatment peripheral blood. Here the sequenced sample was PBMCs, taken around atezolizumab (anti-PD-L1) treatment. The V and J genes are TRBV4-1 and TRBJ2-7; the D is unclear. The sequence was collected from a man aged 60-69 years with urothelial cancer. In nucleotides, the CDR3 is TGCGCCAGCAGCCAAGATATGGGCTGGGAGCAGTACTTC. Its protein is CASSQDMGWEQYF.